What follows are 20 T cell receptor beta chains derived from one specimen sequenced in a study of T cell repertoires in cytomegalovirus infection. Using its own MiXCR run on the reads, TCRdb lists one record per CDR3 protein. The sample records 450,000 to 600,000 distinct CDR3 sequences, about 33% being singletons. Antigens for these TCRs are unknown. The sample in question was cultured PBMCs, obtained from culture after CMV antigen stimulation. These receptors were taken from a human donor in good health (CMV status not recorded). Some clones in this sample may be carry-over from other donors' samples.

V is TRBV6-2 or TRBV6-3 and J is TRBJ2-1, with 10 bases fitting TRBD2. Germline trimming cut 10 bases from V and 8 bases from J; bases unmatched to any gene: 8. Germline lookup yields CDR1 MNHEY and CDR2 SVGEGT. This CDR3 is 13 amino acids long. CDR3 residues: CATGASGSDEQFF. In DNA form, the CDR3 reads TGTGCCACCGGTGCTAGCGGGAGCGATGAGCAGTTCTTC.

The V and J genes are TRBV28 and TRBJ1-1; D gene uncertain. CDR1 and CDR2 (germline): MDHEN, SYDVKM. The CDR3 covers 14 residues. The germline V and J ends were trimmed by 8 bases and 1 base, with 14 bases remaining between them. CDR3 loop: CASGVRFTNTEAFF. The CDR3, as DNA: TGTGCCAGCGGGGTCAGATTTACGAACACTGAAGCTTTCTTT.

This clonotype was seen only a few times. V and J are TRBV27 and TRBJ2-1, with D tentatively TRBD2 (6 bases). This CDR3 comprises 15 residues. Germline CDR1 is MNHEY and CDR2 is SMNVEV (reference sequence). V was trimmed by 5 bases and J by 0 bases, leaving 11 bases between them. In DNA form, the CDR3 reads TGTGCCAGCAGTCCAGTAGCGGCCTCCTACAATGAGCAGTTCTTC. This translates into CASSPVAASYNEQFF.

The CDR3 region has the DNA TGTGCCAGCAGCTTCCTACGGGACAGGGGGCCGGAGGACCCCGCAGATACGCAGTATTTT. Translating it yields CASSFLRDRGPEDPADTQYF. The rearrangement links TRBV7-9 to TRBJ2-3; 12 bases map to TRBD1. V dropped 3 bases and J dropped 4; count of bases not matched to a gene: 17. CDR1 and CDR2 (germline): SEHNR, FQNEAQ (reference sequence). The CDR3 spans 20 residues.

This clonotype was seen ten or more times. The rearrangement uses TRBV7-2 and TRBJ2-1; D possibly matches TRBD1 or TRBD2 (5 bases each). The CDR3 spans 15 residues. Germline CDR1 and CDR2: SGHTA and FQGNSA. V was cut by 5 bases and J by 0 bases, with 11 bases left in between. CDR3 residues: CASSPGTNSYNEQFF. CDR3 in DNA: TGTGCCAGCAGCCCCGGGACGAACTCCTACAATGAGCAGTTCTTC. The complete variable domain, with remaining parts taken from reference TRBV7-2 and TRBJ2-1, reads GAGVSQSPSNKVTEKGKDVELRCDPISGHTALYWYRQSLGQGLEFLIYFQGNSAPDKSGLPSDRFSAERTGGSVSTLTIQRTQQEDSAVYLCASSPGTNSYNEQFFGPGTRLTVL.

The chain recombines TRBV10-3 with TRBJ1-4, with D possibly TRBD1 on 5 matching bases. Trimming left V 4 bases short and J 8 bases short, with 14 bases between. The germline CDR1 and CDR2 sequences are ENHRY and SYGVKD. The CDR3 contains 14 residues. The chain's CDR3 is CAISAQGSEEKLFF. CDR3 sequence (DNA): TGTGCCATCAGTGCTCAGGGTTCGGAAGAAAAACTGTTTTTT.

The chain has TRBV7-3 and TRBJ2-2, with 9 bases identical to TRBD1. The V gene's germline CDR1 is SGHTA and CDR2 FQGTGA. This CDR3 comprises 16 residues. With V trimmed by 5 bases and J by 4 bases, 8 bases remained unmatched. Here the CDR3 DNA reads TGTGCCAGCAGCACACAGGGGGCGCAGGGCACCGGGGAGCTGTTTTTT. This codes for CASSTQGAQGTGELFF.

The CDR3 here is CSVLDSYEQYV. CDR3 nucleotides: TGCAGCGTTCTTGACTCCTACGAGCAGTACGTC. The chain carries TRBV29-1 and TRBJ2-7; no clear D. V lost 5 bases and J 0 bases, leaving 5 bases between the germline ends. This CDR3 has 11 amino acids. Germline V lookup: CDR1 SQVTM, CDR2 ANQGSEA.

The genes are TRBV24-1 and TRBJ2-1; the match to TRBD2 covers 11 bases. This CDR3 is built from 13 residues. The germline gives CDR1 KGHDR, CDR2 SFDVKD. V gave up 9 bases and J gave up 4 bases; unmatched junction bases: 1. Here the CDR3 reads CATGTSGYNEQFF. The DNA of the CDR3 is TGTGCCACCGGGACTAGCGGATACAATGAGCAGTTCTTC.

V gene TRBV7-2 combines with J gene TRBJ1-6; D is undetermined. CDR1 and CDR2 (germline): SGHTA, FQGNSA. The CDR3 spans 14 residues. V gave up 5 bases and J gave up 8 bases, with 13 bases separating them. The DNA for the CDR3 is TGTGCCAGCAGCCGGGAGGGCGAATATTCACCCCTCCACTTT. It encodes CASSREGEYSPLHF. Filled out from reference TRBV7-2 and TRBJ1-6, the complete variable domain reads GAGVSQSPSNKVTEKGKDVELRCDPISGHTALYWYRQSLGQGLEFLIYFQGNSAPDKSGLPSDRFSAERTGGSVSTLTIQRTQQEDSAVYLCASSREGEYSPLHFGNGTRLTVT.

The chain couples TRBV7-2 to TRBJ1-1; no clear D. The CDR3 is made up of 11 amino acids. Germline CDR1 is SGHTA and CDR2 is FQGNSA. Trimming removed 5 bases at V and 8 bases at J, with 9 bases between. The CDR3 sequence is CASSPQREAFF. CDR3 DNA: TGTGCCAGCAGCCCCCAGCGGGAAGCTTTCTTT.

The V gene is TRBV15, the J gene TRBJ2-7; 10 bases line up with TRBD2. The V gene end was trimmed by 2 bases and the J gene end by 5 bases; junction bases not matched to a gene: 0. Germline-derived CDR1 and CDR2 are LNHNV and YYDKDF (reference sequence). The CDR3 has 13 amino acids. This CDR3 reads CATSRLAGDEQYF. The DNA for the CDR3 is TGTGCCACCAGCAGACTAGCGGGAGACGAGCAGTACTTC.

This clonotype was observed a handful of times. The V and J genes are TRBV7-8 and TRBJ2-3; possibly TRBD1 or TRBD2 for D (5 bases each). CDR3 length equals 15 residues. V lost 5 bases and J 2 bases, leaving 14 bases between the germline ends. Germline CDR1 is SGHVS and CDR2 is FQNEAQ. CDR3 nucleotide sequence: TGTGCCAGCAGCATCGGGACCGATTCCACAGATACGCAGTATTTT. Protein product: CASSIGTDSTDTQYF.

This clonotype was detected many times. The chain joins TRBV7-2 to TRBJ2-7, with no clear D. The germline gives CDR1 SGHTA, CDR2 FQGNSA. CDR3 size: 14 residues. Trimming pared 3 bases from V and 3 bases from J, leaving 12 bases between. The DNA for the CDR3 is TGTGCCAGCAGCTTTGGTGGGGTAGGCTACGAGCAGTACTTC. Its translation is CASSFGGVGYEQYF.

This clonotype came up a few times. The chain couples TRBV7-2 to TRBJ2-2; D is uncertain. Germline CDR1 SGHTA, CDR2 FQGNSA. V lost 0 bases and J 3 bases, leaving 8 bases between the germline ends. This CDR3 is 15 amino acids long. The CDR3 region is CASSLAVLDTGELFF. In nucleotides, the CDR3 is TGTGCCAGCAGCTTAGCGGTATTAGACACCGGGGAGCTGTTTTTT.

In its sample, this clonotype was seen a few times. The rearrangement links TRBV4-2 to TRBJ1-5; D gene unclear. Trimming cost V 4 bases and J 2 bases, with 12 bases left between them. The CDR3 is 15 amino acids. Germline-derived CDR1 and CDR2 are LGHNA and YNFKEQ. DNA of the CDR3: TGTGCCAGCAGCCTTGGGCCGGGCGGCAATCAGCCCCAGCATTTT. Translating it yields CASSLGPGGNQPQHF.

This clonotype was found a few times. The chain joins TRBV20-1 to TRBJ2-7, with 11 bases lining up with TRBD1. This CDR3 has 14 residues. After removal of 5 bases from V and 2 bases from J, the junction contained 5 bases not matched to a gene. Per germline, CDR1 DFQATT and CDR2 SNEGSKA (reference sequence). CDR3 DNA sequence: TGCAGTGCTTGGGGGGGACAGGGGGCCTACGAGCAGTACTTC. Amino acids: CSAWGGQGAYEQYF.

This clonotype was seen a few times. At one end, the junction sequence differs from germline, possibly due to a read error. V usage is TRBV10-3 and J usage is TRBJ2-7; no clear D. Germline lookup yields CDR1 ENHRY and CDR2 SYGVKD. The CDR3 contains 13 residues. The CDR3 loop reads CAINEEPIGEQYF. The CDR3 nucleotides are TGTGCCATCAATGAGGAGCCGATCGGCGAGCAGTACTTC.

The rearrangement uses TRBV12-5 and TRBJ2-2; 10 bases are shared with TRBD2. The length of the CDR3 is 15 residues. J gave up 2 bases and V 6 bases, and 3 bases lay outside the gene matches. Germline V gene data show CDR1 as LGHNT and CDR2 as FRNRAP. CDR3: CASGLAGANTGELFF. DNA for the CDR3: TGTGCTAGTGGGCTAGCGGGAGCAAACACCGGGGAGCTGTTTTTT. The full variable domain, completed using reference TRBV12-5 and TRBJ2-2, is DARVTQTPRHKVTEMGQEVTMRCQPILGHNTVFWYRQTMMQGLELLAYFRNRAPLDDSGMPKDRFSAEMPDATLATLKIQPSEPRDSAVYFCASGLAGANTGELFFGEGSRLTVL.

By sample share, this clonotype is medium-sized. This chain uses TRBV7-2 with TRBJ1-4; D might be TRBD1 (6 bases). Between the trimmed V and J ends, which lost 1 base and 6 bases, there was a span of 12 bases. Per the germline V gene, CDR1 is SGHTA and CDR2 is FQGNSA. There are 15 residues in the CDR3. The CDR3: CASSLDRQVDEKLFF. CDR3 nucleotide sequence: TGTGCCAGCAGCTTAGACCGACAGGTCGATGAAAAACTGTTTTTT.